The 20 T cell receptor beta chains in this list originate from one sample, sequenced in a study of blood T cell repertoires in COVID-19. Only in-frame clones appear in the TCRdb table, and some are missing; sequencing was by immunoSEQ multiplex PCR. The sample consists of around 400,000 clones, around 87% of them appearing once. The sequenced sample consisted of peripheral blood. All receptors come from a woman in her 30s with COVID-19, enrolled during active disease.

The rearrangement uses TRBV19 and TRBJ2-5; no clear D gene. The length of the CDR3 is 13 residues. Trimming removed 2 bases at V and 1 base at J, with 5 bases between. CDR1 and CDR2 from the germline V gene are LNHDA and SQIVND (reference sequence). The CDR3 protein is CASSIPGQETQYF. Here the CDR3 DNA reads TGTGCCAGTAGTATACCGGGCCAAGAGACCCAGTACTTC. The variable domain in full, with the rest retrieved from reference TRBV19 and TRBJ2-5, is DGGITQSPKYLFRKEGQNVTLSCEQNLNHDAMYWYRQDPGQGLRLIYYSQIVNDFQKGDIAEGYSVSREKKESFPLTVTSAQKNPTAFYLCASSIPGQETQYFGPGTRLLVL.

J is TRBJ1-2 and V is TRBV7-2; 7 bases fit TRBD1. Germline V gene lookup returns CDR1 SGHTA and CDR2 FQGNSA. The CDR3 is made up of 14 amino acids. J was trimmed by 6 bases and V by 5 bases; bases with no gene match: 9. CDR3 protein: CASSTRQGSDGYTF. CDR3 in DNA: TGTGCCAGCAGCACACGACAGGGCTCGGATGGCTACACCTTC.

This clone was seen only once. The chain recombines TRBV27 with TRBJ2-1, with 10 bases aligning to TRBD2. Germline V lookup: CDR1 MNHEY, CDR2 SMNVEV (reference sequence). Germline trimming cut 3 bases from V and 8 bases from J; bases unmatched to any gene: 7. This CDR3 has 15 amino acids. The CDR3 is CASSFRRLAGDEQFF. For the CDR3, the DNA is TGTGCCAGCAGTTTTAGGAGACTAGCGGGCGATGAGCAGTTCTTC.

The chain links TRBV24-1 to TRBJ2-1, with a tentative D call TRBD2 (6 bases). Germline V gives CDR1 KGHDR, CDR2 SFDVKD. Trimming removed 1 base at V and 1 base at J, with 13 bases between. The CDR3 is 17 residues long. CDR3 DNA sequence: TGTGCCACCAGTGATTTCGACGGGAGAGGGTCCTACAATGAGCAGTTCTTC. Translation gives CATSDFDGRGSYNEQFF.

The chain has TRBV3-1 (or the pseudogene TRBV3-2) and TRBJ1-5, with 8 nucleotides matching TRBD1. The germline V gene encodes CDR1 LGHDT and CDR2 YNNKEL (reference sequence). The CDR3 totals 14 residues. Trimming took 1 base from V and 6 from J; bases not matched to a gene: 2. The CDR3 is CASSQGRGLQPQHF. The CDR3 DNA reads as TGTGCCAGCAGCCAAGGCAGGGGGCTTCAGCCCCAGCATTTT.

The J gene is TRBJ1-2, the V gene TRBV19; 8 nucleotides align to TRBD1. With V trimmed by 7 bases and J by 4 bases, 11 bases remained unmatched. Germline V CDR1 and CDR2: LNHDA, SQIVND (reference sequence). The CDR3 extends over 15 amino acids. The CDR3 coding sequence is TGTGCCAGTACCCGAGACCCAGGGGGCATCTATGGCTACACCTTC. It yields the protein CASTRDPGGIYGYTF.

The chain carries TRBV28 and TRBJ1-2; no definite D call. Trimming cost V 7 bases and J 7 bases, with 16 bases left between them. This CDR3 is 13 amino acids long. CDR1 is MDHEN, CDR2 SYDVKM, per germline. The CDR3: CASIQARNIGYTF. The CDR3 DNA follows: TGTGCCAGCATTCAGGCCCGAAACATTGGCTACACCTTC.

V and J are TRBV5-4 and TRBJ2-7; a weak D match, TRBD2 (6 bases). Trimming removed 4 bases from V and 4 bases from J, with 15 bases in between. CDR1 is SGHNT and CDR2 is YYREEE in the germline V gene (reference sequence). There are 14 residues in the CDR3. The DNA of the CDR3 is TGTGCCAGCAGCCTAGGACTACAGCGGTACGAGCAGTACTTC. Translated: CASSLGLQRYEQYF.

The CDR3 DNA is TGCGCCAGCAGGCGGGCCCCACAGGATACGCAGTATTTT. Translating gives CASRRAPQDTQYF. The gene calls are TRBV5-1 and TRBJ2-3; D perhaps matches TRBD2 (5 bases). The germline gives CDR1 SGHRS, CDR2 YFSETQ. V lost 5 bases and J lost 6, with 13 bases in between. The CDR3 is 13 amino acids.

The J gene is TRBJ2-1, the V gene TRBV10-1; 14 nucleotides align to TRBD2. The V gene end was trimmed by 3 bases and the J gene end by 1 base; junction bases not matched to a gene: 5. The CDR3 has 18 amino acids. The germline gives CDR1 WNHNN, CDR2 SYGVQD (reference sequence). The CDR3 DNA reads TGCGCCAGCAGTGAACCCGGGACTAGCGGGAGATCCTACAATGAGCAGTTCTTC. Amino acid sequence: CASSEPGTSGRSYNEQFF.

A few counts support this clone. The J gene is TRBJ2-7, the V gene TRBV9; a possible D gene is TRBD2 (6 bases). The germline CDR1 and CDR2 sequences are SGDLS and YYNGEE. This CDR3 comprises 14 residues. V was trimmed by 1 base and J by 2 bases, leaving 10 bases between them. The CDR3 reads CASSVTGAPYEQYF. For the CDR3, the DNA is TGTGCCAGCAGCGTAACGGGAGCTCCCTACGAGCAGTACTTC.

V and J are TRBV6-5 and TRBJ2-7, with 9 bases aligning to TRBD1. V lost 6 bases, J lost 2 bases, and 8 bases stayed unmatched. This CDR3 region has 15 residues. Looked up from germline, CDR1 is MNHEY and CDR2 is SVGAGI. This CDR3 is CASRSGQGGPYEQYF. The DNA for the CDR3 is TGTGCCAGCAGGTCGGGACAGGGAGGACCCTACGAGCAGTACTTC.

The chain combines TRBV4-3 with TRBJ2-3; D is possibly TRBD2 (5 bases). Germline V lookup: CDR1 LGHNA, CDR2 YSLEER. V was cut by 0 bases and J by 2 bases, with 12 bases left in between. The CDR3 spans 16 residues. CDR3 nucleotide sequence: TGCGCCAGCAGCCAAGATCGAGGGAGACTCACAGATACGCAGTATTTT. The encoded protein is CASSQDRGRLTDTQYF.

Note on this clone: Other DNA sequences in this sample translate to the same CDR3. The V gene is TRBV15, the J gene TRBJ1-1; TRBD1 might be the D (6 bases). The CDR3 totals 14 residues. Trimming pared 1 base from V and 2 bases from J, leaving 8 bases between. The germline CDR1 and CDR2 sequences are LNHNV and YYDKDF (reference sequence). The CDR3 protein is CATSRVRGNTEAFF. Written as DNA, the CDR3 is TGTGCCACCAGCAGAGTCAGGGGTAACACTGAAGCTTTCTTT.

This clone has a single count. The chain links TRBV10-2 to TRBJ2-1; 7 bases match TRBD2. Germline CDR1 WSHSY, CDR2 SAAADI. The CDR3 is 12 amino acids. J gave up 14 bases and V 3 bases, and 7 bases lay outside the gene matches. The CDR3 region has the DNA TGCGCCAGCAGTGATTGGCGGGAGAGGGAGTTCTTC. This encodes CASSDWREREFF.

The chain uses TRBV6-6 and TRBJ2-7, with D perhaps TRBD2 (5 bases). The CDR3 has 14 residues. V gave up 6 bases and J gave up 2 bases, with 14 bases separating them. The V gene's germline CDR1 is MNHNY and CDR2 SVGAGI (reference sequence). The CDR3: CASRHGEKPYEQYF. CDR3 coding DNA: TGTGCCAGCAGACACGGGGAAAAACCCTACGAGCAGTACTTC.

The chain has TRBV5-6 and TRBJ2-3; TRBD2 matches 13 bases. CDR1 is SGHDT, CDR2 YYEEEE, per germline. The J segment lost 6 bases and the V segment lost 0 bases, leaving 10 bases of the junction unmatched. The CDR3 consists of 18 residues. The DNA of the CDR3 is TGTGCCAGCAGCTTGGCCTGGACTAGCGGGGGATCCGTGGATACGCAGTATTTT. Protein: CASSLAWTSGGSVDTQYF.

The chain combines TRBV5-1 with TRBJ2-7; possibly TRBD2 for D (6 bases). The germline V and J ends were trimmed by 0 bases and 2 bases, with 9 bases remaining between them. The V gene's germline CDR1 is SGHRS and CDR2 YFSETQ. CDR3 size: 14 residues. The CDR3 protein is CASSLGGGTYEQYF. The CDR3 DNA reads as TGCGCCAGCAGCTTGGGTGGGGGGACCTACGAGCAGTACTTC.

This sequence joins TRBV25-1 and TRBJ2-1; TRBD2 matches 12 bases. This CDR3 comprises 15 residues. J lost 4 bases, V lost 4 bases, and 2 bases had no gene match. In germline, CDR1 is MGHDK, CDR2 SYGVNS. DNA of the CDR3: TGTGCCAGCAGTGGAGGGACTAGCGGGTACAATGAGCAGTTCTTC. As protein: CASSGGTSGYNEQFF.

The CDR3 bases are TGTGCCAGCAGTTCCGCCGGCGGGGGACCCTACGAGCAGTACTTC. Encoded protein: CASSSAGGGPYEQYF. V and J are TRBV6-5 and TRBJ2-7, with 7 nucleotides matching TRBD2. The V gene end was trimmed by 4 bases and the J gene end by 2 bases; junction bases not matched to a gene: 8. CDR3 length: 15 amino acids. Germline loops: CDR1 MNHEY, CDR2 SVGAGI.